Listed below are T cell receptor beta chains from one sample, sequenced in a study of blood T cells in healthy people across ages. From the 5' RACE reads, TCRdb called clonotypes with MiXCR, one entry per CDR3 protein. This table has 1,800,000 or so distinct CDR3 sequences, around 42% appearing once. Input material: blood. The source of these receptors is a human donor in good health. Both conserved end residues are part of each CDR3. Each record gives: V gene, clone size, D gene, J gene, CDR3 DNA, CDR3 protein. A D gene is named only where the DNA matches it firmly. Size is stated for part of the rows, as once, few or many counts, or as a class when the clone is expanded.

TRBV4-3	.	.	TRBJ2-5	TGCGCCAGCAGCCAAGGTCCAGGTCAAGAGACCCAGTACTTC	CASSQGPGQETQYF
TRBV10-3	.	.	TRBJ1-5	TGTGCCATCAGTAGGGACAAAGGCGAGAATCAGCCCCAGCATTTT	CAISRDKGENQPQHF
TRBV12-3/TRBV12-4	.	.	TRBJ2-3	TGTGCCAGCAGTCCCGGTGGTAGCTCGGATACGCAGTATTTT	CASSPGGSSDTQYF
TRBV19	few	.	TRBJ1-2	TGTGCCAGTAGTGCCAGGGATTACTATGGCTACACCTTC	CASSARDYYGYTF
TRBV12-3/TRBV12-4	.	.	TRBJ1-6	TGTGCCAGCAGTTTAACCCAGGGTAGTTCACCCCTCCACTTT	CASSLTQGSSPLHF
TRBV10-3	few	TRBD2	TRBJ2-3	TGTGCCATCAGGATTTCGGGGGGGGACACAGATACGCAGTATTTT	CAIRISGGDTDTQYF
TRBV29-1	few	.	TRBJ2-1	TGCAGCGCCCTAAGTCTAAGGGCCGCGTTTGAGCAGTTCTTC	CSALSLRAAFEQFF
TRBV5-1	.	TRBD2	TRBJ2-3	TGCGCCAGCAGCCCGGGAGGGCCACGGGCAGCTACGCAGTATTTT	CASSPGGPRAATQYF
TRBV29-1	.	.	TRBJ1-5	TGCAGCGTTTTACTTGGGGGCAATCAGCCCCAGCATTTT	CSVLLGGNQPQHF
TRBV12-3/TRBV12-4	few	TRBD1	TRBJ2-2	TGTGCCAGCAGTTTACGGACAGGGGGGACCGGGGAGCTGTTTTTT	CASSLRTGGTGELFF
TRBV5-1	.	.	TRBJ2-4	TGCGCCAGCAGCCTCCCCCCGGAGGGAGTTCAGTACTTC	CASSLPPEGVQYF
TRBV12-3/TRBV12-4	few	TRBD1	TRBJ2-7	TGTGCCAGCAAGAAGATGGGACAGGGGTTCTACGAGCAGTACTTC	CASKKMGQGFYEQYF
TRBV5-5	.	.	TRBJ2-5	TGTGCCAGCAGCTGGGAGGCAGCCAATCAGGGGGAGACCCAGTACTTC	CASSWEAANQGETQYF
TRBV7-2	.	.	TRBJ2-5	TGTGCCAGCCGACTAGTTTTAGCGGAGACCCAGTACTTC	CASRLVLAETQYF
TRBV14	.	.	TRBJ2-7	TGTGCCAGCAGCCAAGATTGGGGGGTCCACGAGCAGTACTTC	CASSQDWGVHEQYF
TRBV7-2	few	TRBD2	TRBJ2-3	TGTGCCAGCAGCAACGGAAGGCTAGCGGGGGGCGATACGCAGTATTTT	CASSNGRLAGGDTQYF
TRBV9	.	.	TRBJ2-3	TGTGCCAGCAGCGTAGGGGGCAACACAGATACGCAGTATTTT	CASSVGGNTDTQYF
TRBV20-1	few	.	TRBJ1-1	TGCAGTGCTAGAGGGCAAACTGAAGCTTTCTTT	CSARGQTEAFF
TRBV20-1	few	.	TRBJ1-2	TGCAGTGCTAGCCCCCTAGGGGACAACTATGGCTACACCTTC	CSASPLGDNYGYTF
TRBV7-9	once	.	TRBJ2-6	TGTGCCAGCAGCGTTACCAGGGGACCTGGGGCCAACGTCCCGACTTTT	CASSVTRGPGANVPTF
TRBV12-3/TRBV12-4	.	TRBD1	TRBJ2-3	TGTGCCAGCAGACCCGACAGGGTTTGGTGGCAGTATTTT	CASRPDRVWWQYF
TRBV7-2	many	TRBD2	TRBJ2-1	TGTGCCAGCAGCCTTAGCGGGGGGAGTTACAATGAGCAGTTCTTC	CASSLSGGSYNEQFF
TRBV29-1	.	TRBD1	TRBJ2-7	TGCAGCGGGACAGGGAACGACGAGCAGTACTTC	CSGTGNDEQYF
TRBV5-1	.	.	TRBJ2-6	TGCGCCAGCAGCTTCGGGCCCCCGGTAGGCTCTGGGGCCAACGTCCTGACTTTC	CASSFGPPVGSGANVLTF
TRBV18	once	.	TRBJ2-2	TGTGCCAGCTCACGGACGGGGGCCCACACCGGGGAGCTGTTTTTT	CASSRTGAHTGELFF
TRBV12-3/TRBV12-4	.	.	TRBJ2-7	TGTGCCAGCAGTTTAAGTCCCATCCACGAGCAGTACTTC	CASSLSPIHEQYF
TRBV5-6	few	.	TRBJ2-1	TGTGCCAGCAGACGTGGACAGTACAATGAGCAGTTCTTC	CASRRGQYNEQFF
TRBV29-1	.	.	TRBJ2-1	TGCAGCGTTCGCGGGGACCGCTCCTACAATGAGCAGTTCTTC	CSVRGDRSYNEQFF
TRBV7-2	.	TRBD1	TRBJ1-2	TGTGCCAGCGGGTCACAGGGGGTCTATGGCTACACCTTC	CASGSQGVYGYTF
TRBV6-5	.	.	TRBJ2-7	TGTGCCAGCAGTTCCAGCGGGCAAGGGAATGAGCAGTACTTC	CASSSSGQGNEQYF
TRBV6-5	.	.	TRBJ1-1	TGTGCCAGCAGGGACCTCACTGAAGCTTTCTTT	CASRDLTEAFF